This T cell receptor beta chain was retrieved from a study of siplizumab effects on memory and regulatory T cells. Study observations and caveats: Alloreactive sequences from unstimulated CD4+ memory cells fell significantly with siplizumab.

This table comes from immunoSEQ multiplex PCR, and its TCRdb copy is limited to in-frame clones, with some not included. The sample has approximately 70,000 clones; more than 80% are singletons. Details on this clone: Antigen unknown.

The sample consisted of CD8+ T cells sorted from blood. This TCR derives from a human donor in good health.

CDR3 sequence reads: CASSVLAHSTDTQYF. CDR3 DNA sequence: TGTGCCAGCAGTGTCCTAGCGCATAGCACAGATACGCAGTATTTT. The rearrangement links TRBV25-1 to TRBJ2-3, with D tentatively TRBD2 (6 bases). V was shortened by 4 bases and J by 0 bases, with 11 bases between the two germline ends. From germline, CDR1 is MGHDK and CDR2 SYGVNS. This CDR3 is built from 15 residues.